This TCR beta chain was recovered during a study of Ad26.COV2.S vaccination and SARS-CoV-2 variants (dated by TCRdb to about 2021). Regarding the study in general: Donors in the vaccine arm were drawn from COV1001, a multicentre, randomized, double-blind, placebo-controlled phase I-IIa trial testing Ad26.COV2.S in healthy adults. Ad26.COV2.S was administered intramuscularly at a dose of 5x10^10 or 1x10^11 viral particles, either as one shot or as two shots given 56 days apart. TCRbeta repertoire sequencing served as the tool for gauging how specific and how broad the SARS-CoV-2-reactive T cell receptors were following Ad26.COV2.S vaccination. A total of approximately 30 samples were included in the TCR-sequenced set, comprising 19 Ad26.COV2.S vaccine recipients, 5 placebo recipients and 8 SARS-CoV-2 convalescent individuals. Trial participants were randomized into five groups of five, in which low-dose or high-dose Ad26.COV2.S was given once or twice, or placebo was given on both occasions. Investigators remained blinded to trial group allocation during experiments and outcome assessment.

Here is what the overall study found, with its caveats: The study was not powered for comparison of responses between vaccine doses or regimens. Comparable non-spike TCR breadth was observed between vaccine and placebo recipients, consistent with only spike being contained in the vaccine. Ad26.COV2.S recipients had higher spike-specific TCR breadth than placebo recipients (P = 0.0014). After vaccination, spike-specific CD8+ and CD4+ T cell responses were reported to show substantial breadth. It was noted by the authors that total T cell responses may have been underestimated by the TCR breadth and depth analyses.

The immunoSEQ Assay was the method used to sequence TCRbeta CDR3 regions. After extraction, genomic DNA underwent amplification by bias-controlled multiplex PCR, followed by high-throughput sequencing. Turning to the authors' computational methods: To quantify the absolute abundance of every unique TCRbeta CDR3 region, sequences were collapsed and filtered. T cell fraction was estimated by normalization of TCRbeta template counts to usable DNA, with usable DNA being measured through amplification of reference genes present in all nucleated cells. Repertoire TCRs were annotated as SARS-CoV-2-specific by exact matching of V gene, CDR3 amino acid sequence and J gene to a known reactive TCR set. The reference SARS-CoV-2 TCR set was obtained from MIRA and was filtered for enrichment in COVID-19-positive ImmuneCODE repertoires, whereby public or cross-reactive TCRs were removed. Using the MIRA antigens, annotated TCRs were further analysed by specific ORF or by position within an ORF. Breadth was defined as the number of annotated unique rearrangements divided by the total number of unique productive rearrangements, and depth was defined as the summed frequency of the annotated unique rearrangements. TCR breadth was compared between groups using two-sided Wilcoxon rank-sum tests. Entries here come from immuneACCESS through TCRdb and include only in-frame sequences with V and J called. Some clones fail to appear in such tables; in the studies checked, an unresolved V gene covers under half of the shortfall, and the cause of the remainder is unknown. V and J calls plus clone size are reproduced from that table; the DNA served to infer D and trimming. The table for this sample lists around 450,000 clones; approximately 89% of them were counted only once. The ten largest clones take up about 2.7% of the sample.

What the treatment or condition label conveys for this sample: roughly 18 received Ad26.COV2.S at low or high dose, single or two shots; about five received placebo; per-sample allocation not given. For vaccine and placebo recipients, repertoires were sequenced using samples collected on day 63 after the first injection. Between 29 July and 7 August 2020, Cohort 1b enrolled about 27 adults aged 18-55 years at one site in Boston, USA. Ad26.COV2.S consisted of a replication-incompetent adenovirus type 26 vector by which a prefusion-stabilized SARS-CoV-2 spike protein from the original Wuhan strain was expressed. As for this clone: Its antigen is not yet known. The sample holds no much larger clone one base away, and base qualities are not on file.

As encoded in the germline V gene, CDR1 is MDHEN while CDR2 is SYDVKM. The CDR3 runs 15 residues from the cysteine to the phenylalanine. Solely the CDR3 DNA is kept, with 45 bases framed from the first base. A distance of 14 bases separates the germline ends of V and J, which lose 3 bases and 8 bases respectively. This TCR came from a person aged 18-65 years who received the Ad26.COV2.S COVID-19 vaccine or a placebo. The source was peripheral blood, collected in a trial of Ad26.COV2.S vaccine versus placebo. The chain couples TRBV28 to TRBJ1-6; the D gene is not confidently resolved. The base sequence is TGTGCCAGCAGTTTGATGCAGATGGGCTATTCACCCCTCCACTTT. Its amino acids are CASSLMQMGYSPLHF.